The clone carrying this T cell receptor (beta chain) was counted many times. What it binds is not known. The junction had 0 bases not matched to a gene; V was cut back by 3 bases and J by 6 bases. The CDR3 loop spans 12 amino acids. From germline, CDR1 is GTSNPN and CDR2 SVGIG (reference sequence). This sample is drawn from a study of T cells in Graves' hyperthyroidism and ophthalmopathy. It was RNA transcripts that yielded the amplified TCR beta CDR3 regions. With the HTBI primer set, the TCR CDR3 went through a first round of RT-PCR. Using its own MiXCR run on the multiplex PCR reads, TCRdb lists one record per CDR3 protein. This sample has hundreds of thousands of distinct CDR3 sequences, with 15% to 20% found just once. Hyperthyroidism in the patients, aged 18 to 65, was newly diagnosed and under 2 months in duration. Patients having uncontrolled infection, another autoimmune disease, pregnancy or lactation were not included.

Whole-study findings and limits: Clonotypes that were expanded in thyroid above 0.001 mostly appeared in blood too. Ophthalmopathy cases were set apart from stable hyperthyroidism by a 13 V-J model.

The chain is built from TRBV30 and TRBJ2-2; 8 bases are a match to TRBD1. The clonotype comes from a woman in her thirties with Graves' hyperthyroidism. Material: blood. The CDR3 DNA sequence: TGTGCCTGGAGGACAGGGGCCGGGGAGCTGTTTTTT. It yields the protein CAWRTGAGELFF.